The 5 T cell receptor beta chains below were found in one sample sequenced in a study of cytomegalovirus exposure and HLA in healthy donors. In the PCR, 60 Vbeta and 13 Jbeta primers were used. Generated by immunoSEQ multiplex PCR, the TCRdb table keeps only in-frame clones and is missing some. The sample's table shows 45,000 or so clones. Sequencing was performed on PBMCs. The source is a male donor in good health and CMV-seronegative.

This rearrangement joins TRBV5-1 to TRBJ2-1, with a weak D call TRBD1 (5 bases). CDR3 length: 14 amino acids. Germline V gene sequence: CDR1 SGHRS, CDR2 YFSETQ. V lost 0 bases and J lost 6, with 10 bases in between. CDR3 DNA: TGCGCCAGCAGCTTGGGGCGACAGACCAATGAGCAGTTCTTC. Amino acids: CASSLGRQTNEQFF. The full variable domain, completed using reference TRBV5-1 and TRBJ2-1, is KAGVTQTPRYLIKTRGQQVTLSCSPISGHRSVSWYQQTPGQGLQFLFEYFSETQRNKGNFPGRFSGRQFSNSRSEMNVSTLELGDSALYLCASSLGRQTNEQFFGPGTRLTVL.

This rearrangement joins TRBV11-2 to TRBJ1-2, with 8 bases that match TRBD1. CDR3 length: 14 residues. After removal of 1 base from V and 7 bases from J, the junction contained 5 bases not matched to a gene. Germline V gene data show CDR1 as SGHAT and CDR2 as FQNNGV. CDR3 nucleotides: TGTGCCAGCAGCTTAGCAAGGACAGGGTCTGGCTACACCTTC. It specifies CASSLARTGSGYTF.

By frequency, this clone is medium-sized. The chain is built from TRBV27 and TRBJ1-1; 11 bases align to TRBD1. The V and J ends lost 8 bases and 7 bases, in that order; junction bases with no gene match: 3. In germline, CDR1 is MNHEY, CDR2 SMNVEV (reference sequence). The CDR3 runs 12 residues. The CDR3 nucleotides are TGTGCCAGCCGGACAGGGGGCTATGAAGCTTTCTTT. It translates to CASRTGGYEAFF.

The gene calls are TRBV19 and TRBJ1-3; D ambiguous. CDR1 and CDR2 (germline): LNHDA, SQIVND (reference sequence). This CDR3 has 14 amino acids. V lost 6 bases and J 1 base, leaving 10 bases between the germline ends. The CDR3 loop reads CASRNAWSGNTIYF. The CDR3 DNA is TGTGCCAGTAGAAATGCGTGGTCTGGAAACACCATATATTTT.

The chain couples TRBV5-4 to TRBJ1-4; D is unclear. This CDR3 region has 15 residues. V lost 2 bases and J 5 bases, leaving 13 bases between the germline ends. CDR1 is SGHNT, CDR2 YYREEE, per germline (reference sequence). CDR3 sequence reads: CASSFNGVENEKLFF. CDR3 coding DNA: TGTGCCAGCAGCTTTAACGGGGTGGAGAATGAAAAACTGTTTTTT.